This T cell receptor beta chain is from a study of Graves' ophthalmopathy and Graves' hyperthyroidism. Hyperthyroidism showing no ophthalmopathy within 18 months of follow-up was stable. As the template, RNA transcripts were used to amplify TCR beta CDR3 regions. An initial RT-PCR round employing HTBI primers preceded a second-round multiplex PCR. TCRdb re-called the multiplex PCR reads with MiXCR, one entry per CDR3 protein. The sample comprises around 400,000 distinct CDR3 sequences, around 21% of which are singletons, and 2.5% to 3.5% rests with the top ten. Germline CDR1 is SGHRS and CDR2 is YFSETQ. This CDR3 has 14 amino acids. V was pared by 3 bases and J by 10 bases, with 9 bases of the junction left unmatched.

The gene calls are TRBV5-1 and TRBJ1-1, with TRBD1 identical over 10 bases. Sequencing was performed on peripheral blood. The source of this sequence is a woman in her late teens or twenties with stable Graves' hyperthyroidism. CDR3 nucleotide sequence: TGCGCCAGCAGCTGGGGGGACAGGGGAAGTGTAGCTTTCTTT. Amino acids: CASSWGDRGSVAFF.